This T cell receptor (beta chain) was identified during a study of cytomegalovirus exposure and HLA in healthy donors. Overall study results and limits: An analysis was carried out at a later point. It showed that HLA-associated TCR beta chains were more clonally expanded than equally common non-associated chains. Segments of the TCR beta V type were, in most cases, productive about 90% or about 30% of the time in an earlier analysis.

Concerning this clone: Its matching antigen is unknown.

The PCR had 60 Vbeta and 13 Jbeta primers. Produced via immunoSEQ multiplex PCR; TCRdb's table is partial and in-frame only. In the table there are under 200,000 clones, more than 65% of which are singletons. This CDR3 has 17 residues. CDR1 GTSNPN and CDR2 SVGIG come from the germline V gene (reference sequence). V lost 1 base to trimming and J lost 0 bases, with 13 bases between them. V is TRBV30 and J is TRBJ1-6; a possible D gene is TRBD1 (5 bases). This sequence originates from a woman between 25 and 40 years old in good health and CMV-seronegative. The sample taken for sequencing was PBMCs. The CDR3 is CAWSAGQGSSYNSPLHF. CDR3 nucleotide sequence: TGTGCCTGGAGTGCTGGGCAGGGTAGCTCCTATAATTCACCCCTCCACTTT.